These 3 T cell receptor beta chains came from one sample sequenced in a study of blood T cell repertoires in COVID-19. Sequencing was performed with immunoSEQ multiplex PCR; in TCRdb, only in-frame clones are kept and a portion is missing. The sample has 50,000 to 75,000 clones; roughly 80% are singletons. The material sequenced was peripheral blood. Receptors originate from a man aged 60 to 69 with acute or convalescent COVID-19.

This clone was seen a single time. The chain recombines TRBV11-2 with TRBJ1-3; TRBD1 might be the D (5 bases). This CDR3 is built from 18 residues. V was pared by 0 bases and J by 1 base, with 16 bases between. Germline assignment: CDR1 SGHAT and CDR2 FQNNGV. The CDR3 here is CASSLDGIGRASGNTIYF. CDR3 in DNA: TGTGCCAGCAGCTTAGATGGAATTGGCAGGGCGTCTGGAAACACCATATATTTT.

The J gene is TRBJ2-2, the V gene TRBV21-1; the table's D call, TRBD2, was not checked against the DNA. TRBV21-1 is labeled a pseudogene. The CDR3 is 17 residues long. The CDR3 DNA sequence: TGTGCCAGCTCAAATCGGGGGGCACTTGGACGGACCGGGGAGCTGTTTTTT. This codes for CASSNRGALGRTGELFF.

V gene TRBV7-3 combines with J gene TRBJ2-1, with 13 bases fitting TRBD2. Trimming took 4 bases from V and 7 from J; bases not matched to a gene: 10. The CDR3 covers 17 residues. Germline lookup yields CDR1 SGHTA and CDR2 FQGTGA. The CDR3 DNA sequence: TGTGCCAGCAGCTCCTCGCTTACTAGCGGGAGGGATAATGAGCAGTTCTTC. Translated: CASSSSLTSGRDNEQFF.